This note documents a single T cell receptor (beta chain) sequence. The data were taken from a study of blood T cell repertoires in COVID-19. Assay used: immunoSEQ multiplex PCR; TCRdb lists only in-frame clones, some missing. The sample records about 210,000 clones, about 91% being singletons. Germline V gene lookup returns CDR1 SGHAT and CDR2 FQNNGV. The CDR3 has 14 amino acids. With V trimmed by 6 bases and J by 8 bases, 10 bases remained unmatched. This sequence joins TRBV11-2 and TRBJ2-4; 7 bases map to TRBD1. Sample: peripheral blood. The sequence was collected from a man younger than 40 with acute or convalescent COVID-19. The CDR3 loop reads CASRGDRRGYIQYF. CDR3 nucleotides: TGTGCCAGCAGGGGGGACAGACGAGGTTACATTCAGTACTTC.